Listed below are T cell receptor beta chains from one sample, sequenced in a study of blood T cell repertoires in COVID-19. Sequencing was performed with immunoSEQ multiplex PCR; in TCRdb, only in-frame clones are kept and a portion is missing. The sample lists 35,000 to 40,000 clones; 87% were seen once. Sample: peripheral blood. The receptors stem from a human donor in a cohort sampled during active COVID-19. CDR3s include the opening cysteine and the closing phenylalanine or tryptophan.

j_gene | len | v_gene | CDR3aa
TRBJ2-7 | 14 | TRBV5-1 | CASTGTSGNYEQYF
TRBJ1-2 | 13 | TRBV27 | CASSLNRAYGYTF
TRBJ2-7 | 16 | TRBV30 | CAWSPRAPGTGQRAYF
TRBJ1-1 | 13 | TRBV5-1 | CASSLGDRGVAFF
TRBJ2-3 | 15 | TRBV7-2 | CASSLGSGGADTQYF
TRBJ1-1 | 13 | TRBV7-9 | CASSWDKNTEAFF
TRBJ2-5 | 13 | TRBV5-1 | CASSLPGQVTQYF
TRBJ2-2 | 14 | TRBV6-4 | CASSLLAATGELFF
TRBJ2-5 | 16 | TRBV19 | CASSIGGTSGGETQYF
TRBJ1-4 | 17 | TRBV4-1 | CASSQESPGVGNEKLFF
TRBJ1-1 | 13 | TRBV10-3 | CAIRRDMNTEAFF
TRBJ2-5 | 13 | TRBV12-3/TRBV12-4 | CASSLEGRETQYF
TRBJ2-1 | 14 | TRBV6-6 | CASSYSDRANEQFF
TRBJ2-5 | 14 | TRBV6-2/TRBV6-3 | CASSYWADQETQYF
TRBJ1-2 | 13 | TRBV2 | CASRGQGREGYTF
TRBJ2-2 | 16 | TRBV30 | CAWSATGVSEGGELFF
TRBJ2-1 | 13 | TRBV28 | CASSPTSRNEQFF
TRBJ2-1 | 13 | TRBV7-3 | CASSLSAGNEQFF
TRBJ2-7 | 14 | TRBV4-3 | CASSQGRQGYEQYF
TRBJ2-5 | 11 | TRBV7-2 | CASSSKETQYF
TRBJ2-1 | 15 | TRBV7-3 | CASSPWGLANNEQFF
TRBJ1-1 | 13 | TRBV6-5 | CASSYEGALGAFF
TRBJ1-6 | 17 | TRBV30 | CAWTLRDKSSYNSPLHF
TRBJ1-3 | 18 | TRBV4-2 | CASSQLGRGQFSGNTIYF
TRBJ1-2 | 13 | TRBV7-9 | CASSTRDSWGYTF
TRBJ1-2 | 14 | TRBV7-2 | CASSLGLGGYGYTF
TRBJ2-3 | 13 | TRBV5-4 | CASSLAGTDTQYF
TRBJ2-1 | 16 | TRBV3-1/TRBV3-2 | CASSQETSGGNNEQFF
TRBJ1-4 | 16 | TRBV18 | CASSPDRVATNEKLFF
TRBJ2-1 | 17 | TRBV5-1 | CASSLGGGGASYNEQFF
TRBJ2-2 | 17 | TRBV7-3 | CASSPLRGLRNTGELFF
TRBJ2-1 | 13 | TRBV28 | CASSRASYNEQFF
TRBJ1-1 | 17 | TRBV4-3 | CASSQDGTGAPETEAFF
TRBJ1-1 | 15 | TRBV6-6 | CASRLSGELNTEAFF
TRBJ2-4 | 16 | TRBV15 | CATSLRQEIAKNIQYF
TRBJ2-5 | 14 | TRBV9 | CASSVGTGGVTQYF
TRBJ1-5 | 14 | TRBV9 | CASSVDGANQPQHF
TRBJ1-4 | 15 | TRBV3-1/TRBV3-2 | CASSLRDSLGEKLFF
TRBJ1-2 | 12 | TRBV12-3/TRBV12-4 | CASSRDRDGYTF
TRBJ1-2 | 16 | TRBV19 | CASSIRRGSAFYGYTF
TRBJ2-2 | 14 | TRBV19 | CASMRLANTGELFF
TRBJ1-5 | 15 | TRBV28 | CASGKTGGLSQPQHF
TRBJ2-7 | 14 | TRBV29-1 | CSVEGGRGPYEQYF
TRBJ2-1 | 15 | TRBV7-2 | CASSLRGLADNEQFF
TRBJ1-2 | 14 | TRBV14 | CASSQVAGVYGYTF